In its sample, the clone carrying this T cell receptor beta chain was seen once. Its antigen is not identified. This specimen comes from a study of PD-1 blockade in classical Hodgkin lymphoma. Whole-study findings and limits: By C4D1, diversity of CD4+ TCRs had risen significantly, whereas that of CD8+ TCRs had not. When set against healthy donors, newly diagnosed patients were reported to show lower baseline TCR diversity.

Every single patient, without exception, relapsed after autologous stem cell transplantation, and brentuximab vedotin exposure varied. The CDR3 loop spans 14 amino acids. Germline CDR1 reads MNHNS; CDR2 reads SASEGT. The V end was cut by 2 bases, the J end by 6 bases, with 14 bases between. Repertoires were generated with immunoSEQ multiplex PCR, while TCRdb's copy carries only in-frame clones and drops some. The profile shows 98,000 or so clones, 80% to 90% of them singletons. The chain links TRBV6-1 to TRBJ2-7; D possibly corresponds to TRBD1 (6 bases). This specimen was peripheral blood mononuclear cells (PBMCs), taken before the second cycle of nivolumab. The TCR comes from a human donor with classical Hodgkin lymphoma. This CDR3 is CASSEIPTGSEQYF. The CDR3 region has the DNA TGTGCCAGCAGTGAAATCCCCACAGGGAGCGAGCAGTACTTC.